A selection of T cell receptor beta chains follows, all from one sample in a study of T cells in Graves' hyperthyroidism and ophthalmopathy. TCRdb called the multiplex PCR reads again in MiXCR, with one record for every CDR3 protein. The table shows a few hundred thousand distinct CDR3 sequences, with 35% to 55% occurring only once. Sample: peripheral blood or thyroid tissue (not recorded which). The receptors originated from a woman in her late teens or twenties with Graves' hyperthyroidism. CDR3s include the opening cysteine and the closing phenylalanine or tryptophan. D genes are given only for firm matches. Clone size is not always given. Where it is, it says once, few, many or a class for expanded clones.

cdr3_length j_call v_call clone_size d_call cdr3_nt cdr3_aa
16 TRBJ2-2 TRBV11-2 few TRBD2 TGTGCCAGCATCCATGGCCCGCGGGAGGTCACCGGGGAGCTGTTTTTT CASIHGPREVTGELFF
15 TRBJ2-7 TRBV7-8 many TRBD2 TGTGCCAGCAGCCCCGGTAGCGGGATAACCTACGAGCAGTACTTC CASSPGSGITYEQYF
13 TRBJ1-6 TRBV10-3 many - TGTGCCATCAGTGAGAGACAAAATTCACCCCTCCACTTT CAISERQNSPLHF
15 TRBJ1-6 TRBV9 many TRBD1 TGTGCCAGCAGCGTAGGGACAGGGGGCTCTTCACCCCTCCACTTT CASSVGTGGSSPLHF
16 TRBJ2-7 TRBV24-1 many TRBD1 TGTGCCACCAGTGAATCAGGGGGCCGAAGAACCTACGAGCAGTACTTC CATSESGGRRTYEQYF
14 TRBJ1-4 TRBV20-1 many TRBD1 TGCAGTGCTACCGACAGGGAGACCACAGGTGGTGTGTTTTTT CSATDRETTGGVFF
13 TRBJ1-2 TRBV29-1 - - TGCAGCGTTGGAGTAGCGGGAAACTATGGCTACACCTTC CSVGVAGNYGYTF
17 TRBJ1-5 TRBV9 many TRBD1 TGTGCCAGCAGCGAGGGCCCCGGGACAGGGAGAAATCAGCCCCAGCATTTT CASSEGPGTGRNQPQHF
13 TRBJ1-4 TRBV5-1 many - TGCGCCAGCAGCTTTTCCCAGGTCGAAAAACTGTTTTTT CASSFSQVEKLFF
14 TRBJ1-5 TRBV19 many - TGTGCCAGTAGTACAGGGATTATGGATCAGCCCCAGCATTTT CASSTGIMDQPQHF
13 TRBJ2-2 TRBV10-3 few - TGTGCCATTGGGTCCTCGAACACCGGGGAGCTGTTTTTT CAIGSSNTGELFF
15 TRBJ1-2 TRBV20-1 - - TGCAGTGCTATATGGAACCGGGGACCCACCATAGGCTACACCTTC CSAIWNRGPTIGYTF
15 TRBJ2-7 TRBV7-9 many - TGTGCCAGCAGTAGAACGGGACTCAAAGGTGGCGAGCAGTACTTC CASSRTGLKGGEQYF
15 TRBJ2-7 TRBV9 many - TGTGCCAGCAGCGTTGGGAGCGCCAACTCCTACGAGCAGTACTTC CASSVGSANSYEQYF
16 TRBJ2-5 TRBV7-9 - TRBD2 TGTGCCAGCAGCCAGGGGACTAGCGGGACAGATGAGACCCAGTACTTC CASSQGTSGTDETQYF
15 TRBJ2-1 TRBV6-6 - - TGTGCCAGCAGTTACGTAGGAGTCGGGTACAATGAGCAGTTCTTC CASSYVGVGYNEQFF
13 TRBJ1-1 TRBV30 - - TGTGCCTGGAGTGGGGCGGGGGGCACTGAAGCTTTCTTT CAWSGAGGTEAFF
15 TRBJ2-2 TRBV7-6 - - TGTGCCAGCAGCTTTTCTGCTCTAATGGCCGGGGAGCTGTTTTTT CASSFSALMAGELFF
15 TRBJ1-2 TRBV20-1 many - TGCAGTGCCCCGCGTCTTGGGGTAGAGGACTATGGCTACACCTTC CSAPRLGVEDYGYTF
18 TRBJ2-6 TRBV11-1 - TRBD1 TGTGCCAGCAGGGGAACGGGACAGGGAACCTCTGGGGCCAACGTCCTGACTTTC CASRGTGQGTSGANVLTF
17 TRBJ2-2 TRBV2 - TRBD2 TGTGCCAGCAGTGGCCCCAGTGTAGCGGGTTCCACCGGGGAGCTGTTTTTT CASSGPSVAGSTGELFF
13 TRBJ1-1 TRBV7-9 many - TGTGCCAGCAGCTTAGTTCAGACAGCGGGGGCTTTCTTT CASSLVQTAGAFF
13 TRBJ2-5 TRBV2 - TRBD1 TGTGCCAGCACCATGGACAGGGGAGAGACCCAGTACTTC CASTMDRGETQYF
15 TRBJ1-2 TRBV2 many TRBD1 TGTGCCAGCAGGCTAGGGACAGTTCGATTCTATGGCTACACCTTC CASRLGTVRFYGYTF
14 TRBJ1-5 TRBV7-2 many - TGTGCCAGCAGCTTAGGGGGCTCCTTCTTACCCCAGCATTTT CASSLGGSFLPQHF
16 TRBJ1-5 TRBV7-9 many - TGTGCCAGCAGCTTAGATCTGACAGGAGGCGGGCAGCCCCAGCATTTT CASSLDLTGGGQPQHF
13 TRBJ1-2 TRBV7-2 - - TGTGCCAGCAGCTCCCGCTCAGGCTATGGCTACACCTTC CASSSRSGYGYTF